This T cell receptor (beta chain) stems from a study of blood T cell repertoires in COVID-19. Study at large: Samples taken during acute and convalescent COVID-19 were collected in the United States, Italy and Spain. T cells, B-cell-depleted T cells, or PBMCs provided the cDNA or gDNA that served as material.

Original handling: Reference gene primers were amplified, and this amplification served to estimate nucleated cell counts. TCRdb keeps only in-frame clones here, not all; method: immunoSEQ multiplex PCR. Clonal size and the V and J genes are those of that table, whereas D and trimming came from the DNA. The table includes some 120,000 clones, around 87% detected once. The CDR3 sequence is 14 residues long. CDR1 MRHNA and CDR2 SNTAGT come from the germline V gene. V shed 6 bases and J shed 2 bases, with 12 bases lying between them. This clonotype was sampled from a man between 45 and 60 years old with acute or convalescent COVID-19. This sequence joins TRBV6-4 and TRBJ2-3; perhaps TRBD2 as D (6 bases). What was sequenced was peripheral blood. The DNA for the CDR3 is TGTGCCAGCAGCGCGGGACGTGACACAGATACGCAGTATTTT. Encoded protein: CASSAGRDTDTQYF.